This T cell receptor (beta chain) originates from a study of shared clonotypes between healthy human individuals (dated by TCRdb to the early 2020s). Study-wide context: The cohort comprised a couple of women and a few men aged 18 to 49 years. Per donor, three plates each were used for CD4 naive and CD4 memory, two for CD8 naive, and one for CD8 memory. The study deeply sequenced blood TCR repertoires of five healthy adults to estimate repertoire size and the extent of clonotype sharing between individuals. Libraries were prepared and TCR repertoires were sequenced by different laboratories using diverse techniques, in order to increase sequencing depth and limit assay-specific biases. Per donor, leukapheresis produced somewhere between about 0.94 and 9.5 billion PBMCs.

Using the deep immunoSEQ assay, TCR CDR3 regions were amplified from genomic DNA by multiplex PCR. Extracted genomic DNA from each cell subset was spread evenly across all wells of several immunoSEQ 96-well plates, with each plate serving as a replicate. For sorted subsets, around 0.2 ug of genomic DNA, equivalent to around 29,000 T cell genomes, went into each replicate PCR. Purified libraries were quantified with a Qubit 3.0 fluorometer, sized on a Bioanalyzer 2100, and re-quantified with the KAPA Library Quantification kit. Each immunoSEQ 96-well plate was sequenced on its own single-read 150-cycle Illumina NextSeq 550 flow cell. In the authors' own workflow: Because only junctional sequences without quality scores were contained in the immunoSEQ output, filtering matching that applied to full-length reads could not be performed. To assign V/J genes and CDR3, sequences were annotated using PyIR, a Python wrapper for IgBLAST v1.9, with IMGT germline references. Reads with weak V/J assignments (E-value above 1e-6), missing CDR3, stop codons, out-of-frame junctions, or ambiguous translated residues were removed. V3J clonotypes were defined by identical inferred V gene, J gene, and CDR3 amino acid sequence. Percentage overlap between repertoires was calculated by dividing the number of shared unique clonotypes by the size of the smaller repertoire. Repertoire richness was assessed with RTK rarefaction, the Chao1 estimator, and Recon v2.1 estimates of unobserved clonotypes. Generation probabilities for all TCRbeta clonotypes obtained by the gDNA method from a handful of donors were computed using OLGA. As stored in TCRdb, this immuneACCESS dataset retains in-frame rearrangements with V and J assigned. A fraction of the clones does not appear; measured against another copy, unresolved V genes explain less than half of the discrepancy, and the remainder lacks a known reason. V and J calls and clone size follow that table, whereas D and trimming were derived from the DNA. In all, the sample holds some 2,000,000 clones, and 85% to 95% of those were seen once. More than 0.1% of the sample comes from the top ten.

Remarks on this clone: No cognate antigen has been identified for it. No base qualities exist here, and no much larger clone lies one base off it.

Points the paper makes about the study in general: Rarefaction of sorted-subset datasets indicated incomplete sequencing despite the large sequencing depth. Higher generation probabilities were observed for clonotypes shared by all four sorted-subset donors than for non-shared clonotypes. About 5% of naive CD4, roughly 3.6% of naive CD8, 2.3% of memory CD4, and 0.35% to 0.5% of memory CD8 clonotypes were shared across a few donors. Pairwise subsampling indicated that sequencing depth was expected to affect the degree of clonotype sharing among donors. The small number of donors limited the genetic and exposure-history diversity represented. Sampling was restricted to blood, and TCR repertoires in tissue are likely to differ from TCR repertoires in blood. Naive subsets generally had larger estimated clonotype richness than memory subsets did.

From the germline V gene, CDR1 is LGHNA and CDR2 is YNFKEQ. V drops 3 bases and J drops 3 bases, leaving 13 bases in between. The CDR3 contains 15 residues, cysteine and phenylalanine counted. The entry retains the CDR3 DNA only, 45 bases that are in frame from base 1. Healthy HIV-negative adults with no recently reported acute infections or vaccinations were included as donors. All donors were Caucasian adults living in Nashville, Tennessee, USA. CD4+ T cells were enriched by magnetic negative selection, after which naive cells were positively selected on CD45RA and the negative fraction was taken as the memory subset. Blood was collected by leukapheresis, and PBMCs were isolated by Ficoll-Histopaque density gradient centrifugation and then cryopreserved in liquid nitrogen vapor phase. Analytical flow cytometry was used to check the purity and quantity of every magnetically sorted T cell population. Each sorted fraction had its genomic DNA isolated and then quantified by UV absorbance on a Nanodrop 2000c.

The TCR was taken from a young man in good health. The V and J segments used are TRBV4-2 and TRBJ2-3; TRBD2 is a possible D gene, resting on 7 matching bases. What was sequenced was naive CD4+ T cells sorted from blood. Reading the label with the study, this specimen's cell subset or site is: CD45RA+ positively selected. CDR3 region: CASSQGRGGTDTQYF. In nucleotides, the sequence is TGTGCCAGCAGCCAGGGGAGGGGGGGAACAGATACGCAGTATTTT.